These 13 T cell receptor delta chains were sequenced from one sample in a study of γδ T cells in repeated Plasmodium falciparum infection. TCRdb called clones from the multiplex PCR reads again using CATT. The sample contains around 50,000 delta-chain clones, roughly 1.8% of which appear only once. Flow sorting of PBMC yielded separate Vgamma9/Vdelta2+ and Vdelta2-negative gammadelta T cell populations for bulk repertoire analysis. The material sequenced was gamma-delta T cells from blood. These receptors were obtained from a pool of human donors (malaria-infected and uninfected, not separated).

As to this clone: The likely explanation is a read error, given a far larger clone one base away. Other DNA sequences of this sample code for an identical CDR3. This chain joins TRDV1 and TRDJ1, with TRDD3 identical over 9 bases. This CDR3 spans 22 amino acids. In germline, CDR1 is TSWWSYY, CDR2 QGS. CDR3 sequence: CALGEPMGHPTGGRLYTDKLIF. CDR3 coding DNA: TGTGCCCTTGGGGAACCTATGGGCCATCCTACTGGGGGACGTCTGTACACCGATAAACTCATCTTT.

This clone has a handful of counts. The protein TCRdb lists belongs to a much larger clone and differs from this DNA's translation at residue 3, which points to a read error; the protein shown is made from the DNA. The chain has TRDV2 and TRDJ1; a weak D match, TRDD1 (5 bases). Germline V gene data show CDR1 as GEAIGNYY and CDR2 as EKD. This CDR3 region has 16 residues. In nucleotides, the CDR3 is TGTGCCGGTGAGGACACTATAGTGGGACAGATATACAAACTCATCTTT. Encoded protein: CAGEDTIVGQIYKLIF.

This clone has ten or more counts. The protein recorded in TCRdb does not match the translated DNA at residue 5; the protein presented here comes from translating the DNA. This chain uses TRDV2 with TRDJ1; no definite D call. With 3 bases removed from V and 0 bases from J, the gap between germline ends came to 13 bases. CDR3 length equals 15 residues. The V gene's germline CDR1 is GEAIGNYY and CDR2 EKD. CDR3: CACDAERFHTDKLIF. CDR3 DNA: TGTGCCTGTGACGCCGAGAGATTCCACACCGATAAACTCATCTTT.

This clone was counted only a few times. TCRdb assigns this DNA the protein of a much larger clone, which departs from its translation at residue 14; this likely reflects a read error, and the protein shown comes from translating the DNA. The J gene is TRDJ1, the V gene TRDV1; TRDD3 agrees at 9 bases. The J segment lost 4 bases and the V segment lost 0 bases, leaving 21 bases of the junction unmatched. Per the germline V gene, CDR1 is TSWWSYY and CDR2 is QGS. The CDR3 contains 21 residues. CDR3 nucleotide sequence: TGTGCTCTTGGGGAACTAGTGACGATAAAGACTGGGGGACACTTAAGCGATAAACTCATCTTT. Its translation is CALGELVTIKTGGHLSDKLIF.

This clone was counted between two and nine times. A far larger clone is just one base off, so this is likely a read error. Distinct nucleotide sequences in the sample also encode this CDR3. This rearrangement joins TRDV3 to TRDJ1, with TRDD2 matching 9 bases. Per germline, CDR1 TVYSNPD and CDR2 GDNSRS (reference sequence). This CDR3 has 19 amino acids. The CDR3 nucleotides are TGTGCTCGTACCTTCCTACGTACTGGGGTGTTAGGGTACACCGATAAACTCATCTTT. Residues: CARTFLRTGVLGYTDKLIF.

In this sample, this clone turned up a few times. This is likely an artifact of a read error, given a far larger clone one base away. The same CDR3 arises from other DNA sequences in this sample as well. The chain uses TRDV1 and TRDJ1; D is possibly TRDD3 (5 bases). This CDR3 is built from 17 residues. Germline values: CDR1 TSWWSYY, CDR2 QGS. Written as DNA, the CDR3 is TGTGCTCTTGGGGAACTAAGAGCCCTCTGGGTCGCCGATAAACTCATCTTC. Its translation is CALGELRALWVADKLIF.

For this clone: This probably arose from a read error, given a far larger clone one base away. Other nucleotide sequences from this sample produce the same CDR3. This chain uses TRDV1 with TRDJ1; 10 bases line up with TRDD3. TCRdb is silent on the J gene; assignment here came from matching the DNA to germline. The CDR3 loop spans 25 amino acids. V dropped 9 bases and J dropped 0; count of bases not matched to a gene: 37. Germline values: CDR1 TSWWSYY, CDR2 QGS. The CDR3 sequence: CALLPKPTFLPLLIVLGDYTDKLIF. CDR3 sequence (DNA): TGTGCTCTCTTACCCAAACCGACTTTCCTACCTCTTTTAATTGTACTGGGGGATTACACCGATAAACTCATCTTT.

This clone has a handful of counts. The protein in TCRdb stems from a much larger clone and differs at residue 10 from this DNA's translation, likely a read error; here the protein is translated from the DNA. The chain carries TRDV1 and TRDJ1; D remains ambiguous. CDR1 is TSWWSYY, CDR2 QGS, per germline. CDR3 length equals 21 residues. Here the CDR3 DNA reads TGTGCTCTTGGGGAACGTCCGAGGTACTTGGGAATGGTTCGGTACACCGATAAGCTCATCTTT. Its protein is CALGERPRYLGMVRYTDKLIF.

A remark on this clone: TCRdb's protein, taken from a much larger clone, differs from this DNA's translation at residue 17, likely owing to a read error; the protein displayed comes from the DNA. CDR3 loop: CALGDRGRPWSILGDTPTDKLIF. Here the CDR3 DNA reads TGTGCTCTTGGGGACCGGGGGCGACCTTGGAGCATACTGGGGGATACGCCCACCGATAAACTCATCTTT. This chain links TRDV1 with TRDJ1; TRDD3 matches 13 bases. TCRdb does not report a J gene; here it was assigned by matching the DNA to germline references. The germline CDR1 and CDR2 sequences are TSWWSYY and QGS. The J segment lost 1 base and the V segment lost 3 bases, leaving 23 bases of the junction unmatched. This CDR3 is 23 amino acids long.

This clone was counted between two and nine times. The TCRdb protein comes from a much larger clone and disagrees with this DNA's translation at residue 18, likely due to a read error; the protein given here is derived from the DNA. With the J gene uncalled, the V gene is TRDV2; no DNA check was done on the table's D call, TRDD3. The CDR3 has 19 amino acids. Germline CDR1 GEAIGNYY, CDR2 EKD. CDR3 region: CACDYGGIRKLLHTDKLTF. The CDR3 DNA sequence: TGTGCCTGTGATTATGGAGGGATACGCAAGCTTTTACACACCGATAAACTCACCTTT.

There are many counts of this clone. The amino acid sequence in TCRdb belongs to a much larger clone and departs from this DNA's translation at residue 15, likely a sequencing read error; the sequence shown is translated from the DNA. This chain links TRDV1 with TRDJ1; TRDD3 agrees at 8 bases. The CDR3 has 17 residues. Germline V gene data show CDR1 as TSWWSYY and CDR2 as QGS. CDR3 protein: CALGEGTLGDYTDKPIF. CDR3 in DNA: TGTGCTCTTGGGGAAGGAACTTTGGGGGATTACACGGATAAACCCATCTTT.

This clone was detected only a few times. The TCRdb protein, from a much larger clone, departs from this DNA's translation at residue 16, likely by read error; the protein shown derives from the DNA. The chain joins TRDV1 to TRDJ1; D is ambiguous. Looked up from germline, CDR1 is TSWWSYY and CDR2 is QGS. The CDR3 is made up of 18 amino acids. CDR3 loop: CALGDPFPTYGVEFKFIF. CDR3 DNA sequence: TGTGCTCTTGGGGACCCCTTTCCCACTTACGGTGTGGAGTTTAAATTCATCTTT.

This clone was observed many times. For this DNA, TCRdb reports the protein of a much larger clone, which diverges at residue 9, most likely from a read error; the protein presented here is translated directly from the DNA. The chain joins TRDV3 to TRDJ1; weak D call: TRDD3 (7 bases). Germline CDR1 reads TVYSNPD; CDR2 reads GDNSRS (reference sequence). The V and J ends lost 1 base and 1 base respectively, with 19 bases between them. This CDR3 region has 16 residues. The CDR3 loop reads CAFTFPWGTPTDKLIF. The CDR3 DNA reads as TGTGCCTTTACCTTCCCTTGGGGGACACCCACCGATAAACTCATCTTT.